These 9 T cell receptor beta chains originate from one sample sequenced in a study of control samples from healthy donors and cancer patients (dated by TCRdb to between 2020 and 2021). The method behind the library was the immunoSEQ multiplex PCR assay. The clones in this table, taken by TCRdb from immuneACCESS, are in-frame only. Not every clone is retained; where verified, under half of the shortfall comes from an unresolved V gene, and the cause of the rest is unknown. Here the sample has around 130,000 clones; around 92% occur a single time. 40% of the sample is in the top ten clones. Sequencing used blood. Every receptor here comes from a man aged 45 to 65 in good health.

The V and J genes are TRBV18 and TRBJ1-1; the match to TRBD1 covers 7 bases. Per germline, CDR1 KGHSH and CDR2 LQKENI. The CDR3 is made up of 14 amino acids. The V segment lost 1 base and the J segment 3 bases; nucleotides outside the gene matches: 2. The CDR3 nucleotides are TGTGCCAGCTCACCACAGGGGGCAGACACTGAAGCTTTCTTT. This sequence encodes CASSPQGADTEAFF.

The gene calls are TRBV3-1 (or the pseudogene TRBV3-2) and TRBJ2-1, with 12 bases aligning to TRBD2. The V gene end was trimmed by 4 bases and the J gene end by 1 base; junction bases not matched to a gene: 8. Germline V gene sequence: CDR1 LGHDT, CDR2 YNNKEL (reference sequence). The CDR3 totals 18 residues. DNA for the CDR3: TGTGCCAGCAGCCGGGCTAGCGGGGGGGCCCCTTCCTACAATGAGCAGTTCTTC. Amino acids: CASSRASGGAPSYNEQFF.

The CDR3 region is CASSLGTGALEQYF. In DNA form, the CDR3 reads TGTGCCAGCAGCTTAGGGACAGGGGCGTTGGAGCAGTACTTC. The V and J genes are TRBV13 and TRBJ2-7; 8 nucleotides align to TRBD1. The V gene's germline CDR1 is PRHDT and CDR2 FYEKMQ (reference sequence). Trimming cost V 0 bases and J 7 bases; bases outside gene matches: 5. The CDR3 has 14 amino acids. The full variable domain, with the rest looked up from reference TRBV13 and TRBJ2-7, is AAGVIQSPRHLIKEKRETATLKCYPIPRHDTVYWYQQGPGQDPQFLISFYEKMQSDKGSIPDRFSAQQFSDYHSELNMSSLELGDSALYFCASSLGTGALEQYFGPGTRLTVT.

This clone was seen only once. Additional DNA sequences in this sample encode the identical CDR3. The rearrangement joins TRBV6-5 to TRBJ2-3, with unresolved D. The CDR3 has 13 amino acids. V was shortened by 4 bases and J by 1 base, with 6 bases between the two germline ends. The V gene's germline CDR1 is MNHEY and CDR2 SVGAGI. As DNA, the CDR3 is TGTGCCAGCAGTTCCCCGGGCACAGATACGCAGTATTTT. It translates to CASSSPGTDTQYF.

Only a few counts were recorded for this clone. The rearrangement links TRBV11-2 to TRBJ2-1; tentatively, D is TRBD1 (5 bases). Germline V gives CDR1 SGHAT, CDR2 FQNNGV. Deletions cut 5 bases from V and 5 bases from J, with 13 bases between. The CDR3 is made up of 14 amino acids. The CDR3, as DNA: TGTGCCAGCAGCCCCGTGGTAGGGGACAATGAGCAGTTCTTC. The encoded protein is CASSPVVGDNEQFF.

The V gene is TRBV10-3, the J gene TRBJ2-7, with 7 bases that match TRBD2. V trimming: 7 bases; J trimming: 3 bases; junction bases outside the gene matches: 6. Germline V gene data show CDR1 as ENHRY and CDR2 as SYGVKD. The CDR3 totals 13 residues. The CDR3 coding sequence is TGTGCCATCAAGCCGGGACTAAACTACGAGCAGTACTTC. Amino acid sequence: CAIKPGLNYEQYF.

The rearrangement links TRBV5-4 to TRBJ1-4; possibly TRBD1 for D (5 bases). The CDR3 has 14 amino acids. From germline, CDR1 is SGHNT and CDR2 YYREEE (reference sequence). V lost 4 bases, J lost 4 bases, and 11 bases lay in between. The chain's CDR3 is CASSIQDGNEKLFF. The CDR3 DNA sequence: TGTGCCAGCAGCATACAGGACGGTAATGAAAAACTGTTTTTT.

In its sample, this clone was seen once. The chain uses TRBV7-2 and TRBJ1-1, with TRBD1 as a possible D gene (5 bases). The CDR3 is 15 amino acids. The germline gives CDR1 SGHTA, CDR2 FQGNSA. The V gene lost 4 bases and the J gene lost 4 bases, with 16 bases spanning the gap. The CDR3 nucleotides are TGTGCCAGCAGCTGGGGGGTAGGCCCGGGCACTGAAGCTTTCTTT. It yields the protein CASSWGVGPGTEAFF.

CDR3 sequence reads: CASSSGPQGQEKLFF. The CDR3 region has the DNA TGTGCCAGCAGCTCAGGGCCCCAAGGGCAGGAAAAACTGTTTTTT. The rearrangement uses TRBV5-5 and TRBJ1-4; possible D gene TRBD1, 5 bases. The CDR3 extends over 15 amino acids. Germline-derived CDR1 and CDR2 are SGHKS and YYEKEE (reference sequence). Trimming pared 3 bases from V and 8 bases from J, leaving 17 bases between.